This T cell receptor (beta chain) stems from a study of T cell changes during pregnancy in multiple sclerosis. The V and J ends lost 6 bases and 7 bases respectively, with 13 bases between them. Germline CDR1 SQVTM, CDR2 ANQGSEA. CDR3 length: 13 amino acids. Measured with immunoSEQ multiplex PCR; TCRdb has only the in-frame clones, and not every one. The repertoire has 30,000 to 35,000 clones, 80% to 90% of them found once; the top ten carry 0.7% to 0.75%. The sequence was collected from a female donor in good health, enrolled as a control in a pregnancy study. The rearrangement links TRBV29-1 to TRBJ1-6, with D tentatively TRBD1 (6 bases). Source: CD4+ T cells from peripheral blood mononuclear cells, taken in the first trimester of pregnancy. Here the CDR3 reads CSVRTAENSPLHF. DNA of the CDR3: TGCAGCGTGCGGACAGCCGAGAATTCACCCCTCCACTTT.